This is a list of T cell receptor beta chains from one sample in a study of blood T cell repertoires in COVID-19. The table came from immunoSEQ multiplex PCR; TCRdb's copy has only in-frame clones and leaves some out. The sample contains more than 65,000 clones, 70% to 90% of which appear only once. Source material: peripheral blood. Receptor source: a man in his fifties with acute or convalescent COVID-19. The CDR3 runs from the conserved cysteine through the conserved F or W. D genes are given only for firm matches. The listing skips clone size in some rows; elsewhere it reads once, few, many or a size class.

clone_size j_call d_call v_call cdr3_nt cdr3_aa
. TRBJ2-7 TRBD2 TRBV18 TGTGCCAGCTCACCCTCCGGGGGGGCCTCTTACGAGCAGTACTTC CASSPSGGASYEQYF
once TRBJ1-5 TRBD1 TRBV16 TGTGCCAGCAGCCCGGACAGGGGGCGGTATTCGTCGTCCCAGCATTTT CASSPDRGRYSSSQHF
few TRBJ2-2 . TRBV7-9 TGTGCCAGCAGCTTAGTTCCAGGTCGTAACACCGGGGAGCTGTTTTTT CASSLVPGRNTGELFF
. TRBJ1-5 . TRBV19 TGTGCCAGTAGTATAGCGGCAGGGTTTAGACAGCCCCAGCATTTT CASSIAAGFRQPQHF
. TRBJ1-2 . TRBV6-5 TGTGCCAGCAGTTACGCAGGGCCCGTCTATGGCTACACCTTC CASSYAGPVYGYTF
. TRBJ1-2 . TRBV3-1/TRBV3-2 TGTGCCAGCAGCCCACTTCGGGACACAAGCCTATATGGCTACACCTTC CASSPLRDTSLYGYTF
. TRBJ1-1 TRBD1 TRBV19 TGTGCCAGTAGTGCCGAACCAGACAGGGCTGAAGCTTTCTTT CASSAEPDRAEAFF
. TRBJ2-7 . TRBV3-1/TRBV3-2 TGTGCCAGCAGGAGTGAAACCTACGAGCAGTACTTC CASRSETYEQYF
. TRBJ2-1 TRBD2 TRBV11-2 TGTGCCAGCACCGACCTGGGACTAGCGGCCTACAATGAGCAGTTCTTC CASTDLGLAAYNEQFF
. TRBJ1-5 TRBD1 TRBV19 TGTGCCAGTAGTACCCCGGACAGGGGGAATCAGCCCCAGCATTTT CASSTPDRGNQPQHF
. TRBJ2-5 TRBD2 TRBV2 TGTGCCAGCAGTGAAACGCGCGTCGGGAGGTCCCAGTACTTC CASSETRVGRSQYF
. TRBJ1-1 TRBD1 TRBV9 TGTGCCAGCAGCGGGGGACAGGGGAACACTGAAGCTTTCTTT CASSGGQGNTEAFF
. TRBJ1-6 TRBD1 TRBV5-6 TGTGCCAGCAGCCCTGGGGACAGGAATTCACCCCTCCACTTT CASSPGDRNSPLHF
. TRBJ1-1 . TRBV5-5 TGTGCCAGCAGCTTGAGCTTTTGGGGGCCTAACACTGAAGCTTTCTTT CASSLSFWGPNTEAFF
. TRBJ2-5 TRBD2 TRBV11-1 TGTGCCAGCAGCTTAGTTGCGGGGGGTCCGGGAACCCAGTACTTC CASSLVAGGPGTQYF
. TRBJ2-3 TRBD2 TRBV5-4 TGTGCCAGCAGCTTAGGGACGGGGGGGCGGACAGATACGCAGTATTTT CASSLGTGGRTDTQYF
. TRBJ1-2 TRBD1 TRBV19 TGTGCCAGTACCCACGGGACAGGGGGCCGTCAAGACTATGGCTACACCTTC CASTHGTGGRQDYGYTF
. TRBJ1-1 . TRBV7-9 TGTGCCAGCAGCCCCCGACTGGGGGCGCGGAAGGAAGCTTTCTTT CASSPRLGARKEAFF
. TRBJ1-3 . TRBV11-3 TGTGCCAGCAGCTTCGGAGGCGTGGGAAACACCATATATTTT CASSFGGVGNTIYF
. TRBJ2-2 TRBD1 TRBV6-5 TGTGCCAGCAGGGGGACAGGGGAAACCGGGGAGCTGTTTTTT CASRGTGETGELFF
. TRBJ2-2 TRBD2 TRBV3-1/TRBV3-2 TGTGCCAGCAGCCAAAATCGCGGGGGGGTGACCGGGGAGCTGTTTTTT CASSQNRGGVTGELFF
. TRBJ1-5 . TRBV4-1 TGCGCCAGTAGCCAAGATGGAAGCGATTATCAGCCCCAGCATTTT CASSQDGSDYQPQHF
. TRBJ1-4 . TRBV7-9 TGTGCCAGCAGCCGCACCGGGGAAGGCAGTGAAAAACTGTTTTTT CASSRTGEGSEKLFF
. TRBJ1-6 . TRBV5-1 TGCGCCAGCAGCTACGGTTTGCATAATTCACCCCTCCACTTT CASSYGLHNSPLHF
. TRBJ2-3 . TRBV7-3 TGTGCCAGCAGCTTAAGCCCAACTAGCACAGATACGCAGTATTTT CASSLSPTSTDTQYF
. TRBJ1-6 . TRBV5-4 TGTGCCAGCAGCTCCGGACAGCCTCGCGATTATAATTCACCCCTCCACTTT CASSSGQPRDYNSPLHF
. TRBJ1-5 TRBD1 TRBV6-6 TGTGCCAGCAGGCCTGGGACAGGGTATCAGCCCCAGCATTTT CASRPGTGYQPQHF
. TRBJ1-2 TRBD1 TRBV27 TGTGCCAGCAGTATGACAGGGGGAGAGGGCTACACCTTC CASSMTGGEGYTF
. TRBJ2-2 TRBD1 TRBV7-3 TGTGCCAGCAGACCGGGACAGTCCACCGGGGAGCTGTTTTTT CASRPGQSTGELFF
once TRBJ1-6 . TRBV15 TGTGCCACCAGCAGATACCAGGACACGGATAATTCACCCCTCCACTTT CATSRYQDTDNSPLHF
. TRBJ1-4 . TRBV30 TGTGCCGCGTCGGGGGGCGCAGGGGAAAAACTGTTTTTT CAASGGAGEKLFF
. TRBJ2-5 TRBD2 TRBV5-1 TGCGCCAGCAGCTTTACGGGGGGCCAAGAGACCCAGTACTTC CASSFTGGQETQYF
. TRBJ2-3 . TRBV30 TGTGCCTGGGCTTCGGGACTTACAGATACGCAGTATTTT CAWASGLTDTQYF
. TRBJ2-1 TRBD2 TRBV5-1 TGCGCCAGCAGCTTGGGGCTAGCGGTCTACAATGAGCAGTTCTTC CASSLGLAVYNEQFF
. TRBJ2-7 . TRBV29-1 TGCAGCGCCGCCTTGGGCCCCTCTAGGGGGGAGCAGTACTTC CSAALGPSRGEQYF
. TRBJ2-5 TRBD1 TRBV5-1 TGCGCCAGCAGCACGGGACAGAACTTACAAGAGACCCAGTACTTC CASSTGQNLQETQYF
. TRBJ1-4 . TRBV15 TGTGCCACCAGCATTACAGGAGCAACTAATGAAAAACTGTTTTTT CATSITGATNEKLFF
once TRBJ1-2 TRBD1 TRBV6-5 TGTGCCAGCAGTCATGGACAGGGGGCGGCTGGCTACACCTTC CASSHGQGAAGYTF
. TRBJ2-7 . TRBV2 TGTGCCAGCTGTAGGGAGACGGCCGAGCAGTACTTC CASCRETAEQYF
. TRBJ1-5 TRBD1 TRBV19 TGTGCCAGTAGTACCCAGGGGGTGGATAGCAATCAGCCCCAGCATTTT CASSTQGVDSNQPQHF
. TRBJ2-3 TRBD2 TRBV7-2 TGTGCCAGCAGCCCCTTTAGCGGGGCAGATACGCAGTATTTT CASSPFSGADTQYF
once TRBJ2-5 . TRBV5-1 TGCGCCAGCAGCTTGGCGGTCGGTGGGCTCCAAGAGACCCAGTACTTC CASSLAVGGLQETQYF
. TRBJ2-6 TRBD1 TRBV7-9 TGTGCCAGCAGCGGGGGACAGTGGGCCTCTGGGGCCAACGTCCTGACTTTC CASSGGQWASGANVLTF
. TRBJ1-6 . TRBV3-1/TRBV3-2 TGTGCCAGCAGCCAAGCGCGGGGCTATAATTCACCCCTCCACTTT CASSQARGYNSPLHF
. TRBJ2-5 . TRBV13 TGTGCCAGCAGCTTAGCTTTCGAGACCCAGTACTTC CASSLAFETQYF
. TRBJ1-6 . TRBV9 TGTGCCAGCATGGACGACACCCGGGGATCACCCCTCCACTTT CASMDDTRGSPLHF
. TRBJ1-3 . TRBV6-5 TGTGCCAGCAGGGGGTTGTCAGGGACTGGAAACACCATATATTTT CASRGLSGTGNTIYF
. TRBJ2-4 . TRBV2 TGTGCCAGCACCGCAGACTCAAACATTCAGTACTTC CASTADSNIQYF
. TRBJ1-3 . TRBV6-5 TGTGCCAGCAAGCTCGAACTCTCTGGAAACACCATATATTTT CASKLELSGNTIYF
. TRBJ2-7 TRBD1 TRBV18 TGTGCCAGCTCGAAGGAACAGGGGTTCGAGCAGTACTTC CASSKEQGFEQYF